This is a list of T cell receptor beta chains from one sample in a study of brain T cells in children with intractable seizures. Some clones are missing from TCRdb's copy, which holds only in-frame ones; the method was immunoSEQ multiplex PCR. The table shows 50,000 to 75,000 clones, with about 96% occurring only once. The sequenced sample was peripheral blood, obtained at surgery. Every receptor here comes from a boy younger than two with focal cortical dysplasia and intractable seizures. Each CDR3 is given with its conserved first and last residue. A D gene is named only where the DNA matches it firmly. Only some rows state a clone size, as once, few, many or a class for expanded clones.

v_gene,j_gene,d_gene,abundance,CDR3nt,CDR3aa
TRBV6-2/TRBV6-3,TRBJ2-3,TRBD2,once,TGTGCCAGCAGTTACTTTGGTCAGCGCGGGACTATAATAAATACGCAGTATTTT,CASSYFGQRGTIINTQYF
TRBV7-2,TRBJ2-3,TRBD2,NA,TGTGCCAGCAGCTACCTACTAGCGGGAGGGCCTGCAGATACGCAGTATTTT,CASSYLLAGGPADTQYF
TRBV21-1,TRBJ2-7,NA,NA,TGTGCCAGCAGCAGACAGAGAAAGCGGGGGGGATCCTACGAGCAGTACTTC,CASSRQRKRGGSYEQYF
TRBV10-3,TRBJ2-3,TRBD2,NA,TGTGCCTGCGCGAGACCTTCTAGCGGGAGGGAAGCTAGCACAGATACGCAGTATTTT,CACARPSSGREASTDTQYF
TRBV5-4,TRBJ2-5,TRBD1,NA,TGTGCCAGCAGCTCAGGGACAGTCCAAGAGACCCAGTACTTC,CASSSGTVQETQYF
TRBV6-5,TRBJ1-1,NA,NA,TGTGCCAGCAGAAGGGGCAGCACTGAAGCTTTCTTT,CASRRGSTEAFF
TRBV10-3,TRBJ2-3,TRBD2,NA,TGTGCCACAACCCTCCTAGCGGGAATAGAAGGGGATACGCAGTATTTT,CATTLLAGIEGDTQYF
TRBV21-1,TRBJ2-6,NA,NA,TGTGCCAGCAGCAAGGGGGCTGGGGCCAACGTCCTGACTTTC,CASSKGAGANVLTF
TRBV19,TRBJ2-1,TRBD2,NA,TGTGCCAGTAGTAGGTCGGTAGCGGGAGATCTGGGGAATGAGCAGTTCTTC,CASSRSVAGDLGNEQFF
TRBV4-1,TRBJ1-4,TRBD1,NA,TGCGCCAGCAGCCAAGGGGGGACAGGGGGAACTAATGAAAAACTGTTTTTT,CASSQGGTGGTNEKLFF
TRBV5-4,TRBJ1-1,NA,NA,TGTGCCAGCAGCCCGGGGACAAGGGCCCTTATGAACACTGAAGCTTTCTTT,CASSPGTRALMNTEAFF
TRBV9,TRBJ1-1,NA,NA,TGTGCCAGCAGCGTAGGCCAGAGGGGCGGAACTGAAGCTTTCTTT,CASSVGQRGGTEAFF
TRBV27,TRBJ2-2,TRBD2,NA,TGTGCCAGCAGTTTGAGCGGGGGCCGGGACACCGGGGAGCTGTTTTTT,CASSLSGGRDTGELFF